This T cell receptor beta chain was found in a study of blood T cell repertoires in COVID-19. Study in general: The samples span acute and convalescent COVID-19 from the United States, Italy and Spain. The analysed material was cDNA or gDNA that came from T cells, B-cell-depleted T cells, or PBMCs.

V lost 6 bases to trimming and J lost 0 bases, with 12 bases between them. Looked up from germline, CDR1 is MNHEY and CDR2 is SVGAGI. The CDR3 contains 15 residues. In the source study's methods: Estimation of nucleated cell counts was performed using reference gene primer amplification. Profiled with immunoSEQ multiplex PCR; TCRdb holds only in-frame clones, not every one. The DNA gave D and trimming, while V, J and clone size come from that table. This table has roughly 55,000 clones, more than 70% appearing once. The material sequenced was peripheral blood. This TCR was sampled from a man aged 60-69 years with active or convalescent COVID-19. The chain uses TRBV6-5 and TRBJ1-5, with no clear D. CDR3 bases: TGTGCCAGCAGGTTCGACTTCTCTAGCAATCAGCCCCAGCATTTT. It codes for CASRFDFSSNQPQHF.